This T cell receptor beta chain was found in a study of human T cells and chemical hapten exposure. The wider study: Donors were sensitized with 2% DPC on the upper inner arm.

TCRdb reprocessed the RACE reads via MiXCR and lists one record per CDR3 protein. The sample yields around 150,000 distinct CDR3 sequences, 13% to 15% seen once. This clonotype was recorded at least ten times. The CDR3 runs 15 residues. Germline CDR1 is DFQATT and CDR2 is SNEGSKA (reference sequence). V was clipped by 3 bases and J by 2 bases; unmatched bases: 7. Stated time point: patch test 1, 2 weeks after DPC sensitization. Indicated treatment: therapeutic diphenylcyclopropenone sensitization with weekly scalp DPC. This chain joins TRBV20-1 and TRBJ2-7; TRBD2 matches at 10 bases. This sequence originates from a woman in her twenties or thirties with alopecia areata. Some clones in this sample may be carry-over from other donors' samples. Sequencing used whole blood, obtained in connection with sensitization to the hapten diphenylcyclopropenone (DPC). CDR3 sequence (DNA): TGCAGTGCTAGGAGGGCTAGCGGGGGTCCCTACGAGCAGTACTTC. Encoded protein: CSARRASGGPYEQYF.